Shown below are 28 T cell receptor beta chains from a single sample sequenced in a study of blood T cell repertoires in COVID-19. TCRdb's copy holds only in-frame clones and misses some; the assay was immunoSEQ multiplex PCR. Of about 300,000 clones listed, approximately 88% were seen once; the top ten hold approximately 1.6%. Sequencing input: peripheral blood. The receptors come from a woman aged 30 to 39 with COVID-19, enrolled during active disease.

The V call is TRBV2, the J call TRBJ1-1; 7 bases fit TRBD1. Trimming cost V 6 bases and J 11 bases; bases outside gene matches: 9. The CDR3 contains 12 residues. In germline, CDR1 is SNHLY, CDR2 FYNNEI. CDR3 sequence (DNA): TGTGCCAGCAGGGGACAGAGGCCCGCTGCTTTCTTT. This gives the protein CASRGQRPAAFF.

V usage is TRBV7-9 and J usage is TRBJ1-5; possible D gene TRBD1, 5 bases. V was cut by 1 base and J by 7 bases, with 11 bases left in between. CDR3 size: 14 residues. Germline CDR1 is SEHNR and CDR2 is FQNEAQ (reference sequence). The CDR3 DNA reads TGTGCCAGCAGCTTAGGGCAGGGCCACCAGCCCCAGCATTTT. Translation: CASSLGQGHQPQHF. The full variable domain, rest sourced from reference TRBV7-9 and TRBJ1-5, is DTGVSQNPRHKITKRGQNVTFRCDPISEHNRLYWYRQTLGQGPEFLTYFQNEAQLEKSRLLSDRFSAERPKGSFSTLEIQRTEQGDSAMYLCASSLGQGHQPQHFGDGTRLSIL.

The rearrangement uses TRBV11-2 and TRBJ2-3; TRBD2 matches 9 bases. The CDR3 has 17 amino acids. Germline CDR1 SGHAT, CDR2 FQNNGV. V gave up 3 bases and J gave up 1 base; unmatched junction bases: 8. As DNA, the CDR3 is TGTGCCAGCAGCTTGGGTAGCGGGGGCCGTGGCACAGATACGCAGTATTTT. Residues: CASSLGSGGRGTDTQYF.

The genes are TRBV4-1 and TRBJ2-2, with 8 bases lining up with TRBD2. Germline V lookup: CDR1 MGHRA, CDR2 YSYEKL. The CDR3 has 19 residues. The ends lost 2 bases at V and 4 bases at J; junction bases unmatched: 15. The CDR3: CASSQNPMTSAGGTGELFF. CDR3 DNA: TGCGCCAGCAGCCAAAACCCCATGACTTCGGCGGGGGGCACCGGGGAGCTGTTTTTT.

The V call is TRBV6-6, the J call TRBJ2-1; D gene ambiguous. Trimming pared 6 bases from V and 0 bases from J, leaving 12 bases between. The CDR3 is made up of 15 amino acids. CDR1 is MNHNY and CDR2 is SVGAGI in the germline V gene (reference sequence). CDR3 sequence: CASSPRRSSYNEQFF. Here the CDR3 DNA reads TGTGCCAGCAGCCCCCGACGGAGCTCCTACAATGAGCAGTTCTTC.

V gene TRBV3-1 (or the pseudogene TRBV3-2) combines with J gene TRBJ2-3; 8 positions agree with TRBD2. Losses at the gene ends were 4 bases for V and 0 bases for J; bases not matched to a gene: 6. Per the germline V gene, CDR1 is LGHDT and CDR2 is YNNKEL (reference sequence). The CDR3 contains 16 residues. The CDR3 nucleotides are TGTGCCAGCAGCCCACCTCGGGGGGGGAGCACAGATACGCAGTATTTT. Translating it yields CASSPPRGGSTDTQYF.

The chain links TRBV7-3 to TRBJ2-1; D may be TRBD2 (6 bases). V lost 5 bases to trimming and J lost 5 bases, with 10 bases between them. The CDR3 covers 13 residues. Germline loops: CDR1 SGHTA, CDR2 FQGTGA. The CDR3 is CASSLRLDNEQFF. The CDR3 nucleotides are TGTGCCAGCAGCCTCAGACTAGACAATGAGCAGTTCTTC.

This clone came up once. The chain carries TRBV7-3 and TRBJ2-1, with TRBD1 identical over 10 bases. V shed 3 bases and J 6 bases; nucleotides not matched to a gene: 8. The CDR3 has 16 residues. The germline V gene has CDR1 SGHTA and CDR2 FQGTGA. The CDR3 spells CASSFSGTGAVNEQFF. For the CDR3, the DNA is TGTGCCAGCAGCTTCTCGGGGACAGGGGCCGTCAATGAGCAGTTCTTC.

CDR3 loop: CASSPSGVEKLFF. The CDR3 DNA reads TGTGCCAGCAGCCCATCAGGGGTTGAAAAACTGTTTTTT. The V call is TRBV2, the J call TRBJ1-4; tentative D call: TRBD1 (6 bases). Germline CDR1 SNHLY, CDR2 FYNNEI. The CDR3 is made up of 13 amino acids. V shed 6 bases and J shed 7 bases, with 12 bases lying between them.

This clone turned up a few times. The rearrangement links TRBV18 to TRBJ1-2; D gene unclear. This CDR3 is built from 12 residues. Germline loops: CDR1 KGHSH, CDR2 LQKENI. The V end lost 4 bases, the J end lost 4 bases, and 7 bases lay between the germline ends. The CDR3 loop reads CASSREAYGYTF. CDR3 in DNA: TGTGCCAGCTCACGGGAGGCCTATGGCTACACCTTC.

The V and J genes are TRBV30 and TRBJ1-1, with D perhaps TRBD1 (6 bases). The germline V gene has CDR1 GTSNPN and CDR2 SVGIG (reference sequence). The CDR3 is made up of 13 amino acids. V was clipped by 6 bases and J by 8 bases, with 19 bases between them. Here the CDR3 DNA reads TGTGCCTGCCTCACAGGGATAAAGAGAGAAGCTTTCTTT. Its protein product is CACLTGIKREAFF.

The gene calls are TRBV5-1 and TRBJ2-1; the match to TRBD1 covers 8 bases. This CDR3 has 15 residues. With 2 bases clipped from V and 2 bases from J, the junction kept 3 bases outside the gene matches. The V gene's germline CDR1 is SGHRS and CDR2 YFSETQ. The CDR3 region is CASSFAGGAYNEQFF. The CDR3 region has the DNA TGCGCCAGCAGCTTTGCAGGGGGCGCCTACAATGAGCAGTTCTTC. The entire variable domain, with the rest obtained from reference TRBV5-1 and TRBJ2-1, is as follows: KAGVTQTPRYLIKTRGQQVTLSCSPISGHRSVSWYQQTPGQGLQFLFEYFSETQRNKGNFPGRFSGRQFSNSRSEMNVSTLELGDSALYLCASSFAGGAYNEQFFGPGTRLTVL.

This chain links TRBV11-1 with TRBJ2-7; 8 nucleotides align to TRBD1. V shed 3 bases, J shed 9 bases, and the junction held 10 bases outside the gene matches. This CDR3 contains 14 residues. Germline loops: CDR1 SGHAT, CDR2 FQDESV (reference sequence). In nucleotides, the CDR3 is TGTGCCAGCAGCTTTGGGACAGGAGGACTGGGGCAGTACTTC. Protein: CASSFGTGGLGQYF.

J is TRBJ1-3 and V is TRBV5-4; 7 nucleotides agree with TRBD1. Trimming removed 4 bases from V and 1 base from J; junction bases left unmatched: 5. Germline V CDR1 and CDR2: SGHNT, YYREEE (reference sequence). There are 15 residues in the CDR3. CDR3 sequence reads: CASSDQTGSGNTIYF. The CDR3 DNA is TGTGCCAGCAGCGACCAGACAGGGTCTGGAAACACCATATATTTT.

This clone was seen more than once but under ten times. The rearrangement links TRBV9 to TRBJ2-1; 7 bases align to TRBD2. The junction had 15 bases not matched to a gene; V was cut back by 3 bases and J by 9 bases. The CDR3 runs to 16 residues. Germline V gene sequence: CDR1 SGDLS, CDR2 YYNGEE. CDR3 region: CASSAGDYLGSGEQFF. CDR3 bases: TGTGCCAGCAGCGCCGGGGACTATCTAGGGTCGGGTGAGCAGTTCTTC.

This clone has a handful of counts. The chain has TRBV6-6 and TRBJ2-7; 7 nucleotides line up with TRBD1. Germline values: CDR1 MNHNY, CDR2 SVGAGI (reference sequence). The CDR3 consists of 13 residues. J was trimmed by 2 bases and V by 5 bases; bases with no gene match: 3. The CDR3 region is CASSHRGPYEQYV. DNA for the CDR3: TGTGCCAGCAGTCACAGGGGCCCCTACGAGCAGTACGTC.

V is TRBV5-1 and J is TRBJ1-1; a weak D match, TRBD1 (5 bases). There are 14 residues in the CDR3. The V gene's germline CDR1 is SGHRS and CDR2 YFSETQ. Deletions cut 0 bases from V and 3 bases from J, with 9 bases between. The DNA of the CDR3 is TGCGCCAGCAGCTTGGGGGCAGGGTACACTGAAGCTTTCTTT. Translating it yields CASSLGAGYTEAFF.

The chain combines TRBV6-2 or TRBV6-3 with TRBJ1-1; possible D gene TRBD1, 6 bases. The CDR3 totals 14 residues. Germline V lookup: CDR1 MNHEY, CDR2 SVGEGT. V was shortened by 2 bases and J by 6 bases, with 13 bases between the two germline ends. The CDR3 DNA reads as TGTGCCAGCAGTTACGGGGGCCCTTCAGCTGAAGCTTTCTTT. Translating it yields CASSYGGPSAEAFF.

This rearrangement joins TRBV19 to TRBJ1-2, with 8 bases that match TRBD1. The CDR3 consists of 14 residues. Germline lookup yields CDR1 LNHDA and CDR2 SQIVND (reference sequence). V lost 8 bases, J lost 4 bases, and 9 bases stayed unmatched. In nucleotides, the CDR3 is TGTGCCAGTTCGCAGACAGGGGCTCCCTATGGCTACACCTTC. This translates into CASSQTGAPYGYTF.

The chain is built from TRBV6-5 and TRBJ2-2; 7 positions match TRBD1. V trimming: 2 bases; J trimming: 6 bases; junction bases outside the gene matches: 6. The CDR3 runs to 15 residues. Germline V gene lookup returns CDR1 MNHEY and CDR2 SVGAGI. CDR3 DNA sequence: TGTGCCAGCAGTTACCACCCCCAGGGGGCCGGGGAGCTGTTTTTT. The encoded protein is CASSYHPQGAGELFF.

This clone showed up just once. The sample contains more than one DNA sequence encoding this CDR3. The J gene is TRBJ1-1, the V gene TRBV10-3, with no clear D. Deletions cut 6 bases from V and 8 bases from J, with 13 bases between. Per germline, CDR1 ENHRY and CDR2 SYGVKD. The CDR3 runs to 12 residues. The CDR3 bases are TGTGCCATCAGCCGAGGAGGGATCGAAGCTTTCTTT. It yields the protein CAISRGGIEAFF.

This chain links TRBV4-2 with TRBJ1-2; TRBD1 is a possible D gene (6 bases). The germline V gene encodes CDR1 LGHNA and CDR2 YNFKEQ. The CDR3 runs 13 residues. Trimming took 4 bases from V and 6 from J, leaving 12 bases between them. CDR3 coding DNA: TGTGCCAGCAGCCGGGCAGGGGTTAATGGCTACACCTTC. Translation: CASSRAGVNGYTF.

This sequence joins TRBV4-1 and TRBJ2-1; a weak D match, TRBD2 (7 bases). Per the germline V gene, CDR1 is MGHRA and CDR2 is YSYEKL. The V end lost 0 bases, the J end lost 4 bases, and 19 bases lay between the germline ends. The length of the CDR3 is 18 residues. The CDR3 spells CASSQDQRGAGAYNEQFF. The CDR3 DNA reads TGCGCCAGCAGCCAAGATCAAAGGGGGGCGGGGGCTTACAATGAGCAGTTCTTC.

The chain employs TRBV2 and TRBJ1-1; TRBD1 matches 7 bases. The V segment lost 4 bases and the J segment 5 bases; nucleotides outside the gene matches: 1. CDR3 length equals 12 residues. CDR1 SNHLY and CDR2 FYNNEI come from the germline V gene. CDR3 sequence: CASSGQGTEAFF. Here the CDR3 DNA reads TGTGCCAGCAGTGGACAGGGTACTGAAGCTTTCTTT.

V is TRBV11-2 and J is TRBJ2-1, with 10 nucleotides matching TRBD2. J gave up 4 bases and V 2 bases, and 14 bases lay outside the gene matches. CDR1 and CDR2 from the germline V gene are SGHAT and FQNNGV. The CDR3 totals 19 residues. The CDR3 protein is CASSLTAGSGGAGYNEQFF. In DNA form, the CDR3 reads TGTGCCAGCAGCTTAACAGCTGGGAGCGGGGGGGCCGGATACAATGAGCAGTTCTTC.

J is TRBJ1-4 and V is TRBV30; TRBD1 agrees at 7 bases. V trimming: 3 bases; J trimming: 8 bases; junction bases outside the gene matches: 9. CDR3 length equals 14 residues. The germline V gene encodes CDR1 GTSNPN and CDR2 SVGIG (reference sequence). This CDR3 reads CAWSTGQPGEKLFF. The CDR3 nucleotides are TGTGCCTGGAGCACGGGACAGCCAGGGGAAAAACTGTTTTTT.

This sequence joins TRBV29-1 and TRBJ1-1; D not resolved. Germline-derived CDR1 and CDR2 are SQVTM and ANQGSEA. The CDR3 spans 16 residues. V was clipped by 4 bases and J by 1 base, with 19 bases between them. The CDR3 region is CSVALRAYRGNTEAFF. CDR3 DNA: TGCAGCGTTGCGTTGAGGGCCTATAGAGGGAACACTGAAGCTTTCTTT.

This clone was detected only once. A much larger clone differs from this one at a single base, so this may be a read error. The rearrangement joins TRBV6-2 or TRBV6-3 to TRBJ2-2; D is perhaps TRBD2 (6 bases). CDR3 size: 13 residues. V was pared by 4 bases and J by 3 bases, with 6 bases between. Germline V gives CDR1 MNHEY, CDR2 SVGEGT. The CDR3 is CASSSGDTGELFF. In nucleotides, the CDR3 is TGTGCCAGCAGTTCGGGGGACACCGGGGAGCTGTTTTTT.